Sequencing of this TCR beta chain was carried out in a study of blood T cell repertoires in COVID-19. In the study overall: Acute and convalescent COVID-19 specimens originated in the United States, Italy and Spain. T cells, B-cell-depleted T cells, or PBMCs supplied cDNA or gDNA.

CDR3 size: 11 residues. V lost 2 bases and J lost 11, with 9 bases in between. Per the germline V gene, CDR1 is MNHEY and CDR2 is SVGAGI. Which cohort a participant joined came from the clinical history participants gave. The authors' processing: It was from reference gene primer amplification that nucleated cell counts were estimated. TCRdb's table, derived via immunoSEQ multiplex PCR, lists solely in-frame clones and lacks some. D and trimming come from the DNA, and the V and J calls and clone size come from that table. Of 250,000 to 300,000 clones in the sample, roughly 90% are singletons; the top ten hold 1.5% to 2%.

The chain employs TRBV6-5 and TRBJ1-1; the D gene is possibly TRBD1 (5 bases). The source is a woman aged 55 to 70 who had recovered from COVID-19. The specimen sequenced was PBMCs or T cells enriched from blood (not recorded which). CDR3 protein: CASSYLGGAFF. The CDR3 nucleotides are TGTGCCAGCAGTTACCTCGGGGGGGCTTTCTTT.